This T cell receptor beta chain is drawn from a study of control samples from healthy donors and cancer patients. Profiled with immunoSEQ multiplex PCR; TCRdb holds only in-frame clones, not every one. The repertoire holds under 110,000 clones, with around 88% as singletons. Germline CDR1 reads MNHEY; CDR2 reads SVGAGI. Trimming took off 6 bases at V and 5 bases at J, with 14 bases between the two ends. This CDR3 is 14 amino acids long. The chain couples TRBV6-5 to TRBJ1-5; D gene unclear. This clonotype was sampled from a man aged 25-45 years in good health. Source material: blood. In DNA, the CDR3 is TGTGCCAGCAGACCTGAGGCGGGTCATCAGCCCCAGCATTTT. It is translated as CASRPEAGHQPQHF.